The clone carrying this T cell receptor (beta chain) showed up just a few times. These data come from a study of patients and donors after allogeneic stem cell transplantation. TCRdb called the RT-PCR reads again in MiXCR, with one record for every CDR3 protein. The sample records about a million distinct CDR3 sequences, under 20% being singletons. CDR1 and CDR2 (germline): MNHNY, SVGAGI (reference sequence). V was pared by 7 bases and J by 3 bases, with 13 bases between. The CDR3 totals 13 residues. The chain employs TRBV6-6 and TRBJ2-7; perhaps TRBD2 as D (6 bases). What was sequenced was blood, either unsorted or a sorted T cell fraction (not recorded which). This receptor was taken from a human donor who was either an allogeneic HSCT recipient or a stem cell or donor lymphocyte infusion donor (not recorded which). It is not recorded whose cells these are; they may come from a transplant donor. The CDR3 sequence is CASTPGENYEQYF. CDR3 nucleotides: TGTGCCAGCACCCCGGGGGAGAACTACGAGCAGTACTTC.